This T cell receptor beta chain was observed in a study of metastatic and nonmetastatic thyroid tumors. Study at large: Across peripheral blood and tumor or nodule tissue samples taken from malignant and benign thyroid patients, the repertoires were compared with one another. Study results and caveats: Benign nodules reportedly had significantly lower TCR beta diversity than malignant thyroid tumors in blood and tumor.

This clone was recorded many times. The antigen remains undetermined. Thyroid surgery took place with no prior treatment in any patient. TCRdb reprocessed the PCR reads via MiXCR. The sample has approximately 15,000 clones, about a quarter seen once. V was shortened by 0 bases and J by 0 bases, with 9 bases between the two germline ends. The germline CDR1 and CDR2 sequences are MNHEY and SVGAGI. The CDR3 sequence is 17 residues long. This rearrangement joins TRBV6-5 to TRBJ2-6, with D uncertain. This clonotype originated in a female donor with papillary thyroid cancer or a benign thyroid nodule (not recorded which). Some clones in this sample may be carry-over from other donors' samples. Sequenced: tumor tissue. This CDR3 is CASSYSIHPSGANVLTF. DNA for the CDR3: TGTGCCAGCAGTTACTCCATCCATCCCTCTGGGGCCAACGTCCTGACTTTC.